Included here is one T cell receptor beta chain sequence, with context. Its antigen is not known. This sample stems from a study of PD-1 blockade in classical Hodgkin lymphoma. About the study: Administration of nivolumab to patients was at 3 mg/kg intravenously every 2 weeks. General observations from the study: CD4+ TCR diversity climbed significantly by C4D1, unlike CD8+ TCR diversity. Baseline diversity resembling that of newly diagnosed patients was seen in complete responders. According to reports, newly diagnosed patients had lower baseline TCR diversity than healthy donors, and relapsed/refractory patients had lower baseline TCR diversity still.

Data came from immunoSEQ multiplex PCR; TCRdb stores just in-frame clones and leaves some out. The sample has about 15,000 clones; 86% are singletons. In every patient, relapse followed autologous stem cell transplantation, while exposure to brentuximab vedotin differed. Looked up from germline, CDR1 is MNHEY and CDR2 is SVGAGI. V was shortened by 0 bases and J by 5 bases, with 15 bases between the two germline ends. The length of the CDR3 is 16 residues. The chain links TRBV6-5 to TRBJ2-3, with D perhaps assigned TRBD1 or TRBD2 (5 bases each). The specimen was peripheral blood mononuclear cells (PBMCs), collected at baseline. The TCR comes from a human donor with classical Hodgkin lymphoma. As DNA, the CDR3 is TGTGCCAGCAGTTACTCCTACTGGGGACCCGGAGATACGCAGTATTTT. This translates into CASSYSYWGPGDTQYF.